A single sample gave rise to the 28 T cell receptor beta chains below, sequenced in a study of blood T cell repertoires in COVID-19 (dated by TCRdb to 2018 to 2020). The receptor library was made with the immunoSEQ multiplex PCR assay. TCRdb retrieved this table from immuneACCESS and kept in-frame rearrangements only. Not all clones are present; in checked studies, unresolved V genes account for under half, and no reason is known for the remainder. This sample has more than 200,000 clones in its table, and roughly 90% of those were observed once. Roughly 1.7% of the sample is held by the ten biggest clonotypes. The specimen was peripheral blood. These receptors were taken from a man in his 70s with acute or convalescent COVID-19.

In the case of this clone: A much larger clonotype is one base distant, so this may be a read error. The chain carries TRBV6-2 or TRBV6-3 and TRBJ2-7; tentatively, D is TRBD2 (6 bases). Trimming removed 4 bases at V and 0 bases at J, with 13 bases between. CDR3 size: 15 residues. The germline gives CDR1 MNHEY, CDR2 SVGEGT. The CDR3 protein is CASSFPDGSSYEQYF. The CDR3, as DNA: TGTGCCAGCAGTTTCCCGGACGGGAGCTCCTACGAGCAGTACTTC.

In regard to this clone: The same CDR3 also results from other DNA sequences found in this sample. The chain has TRBV10-3 and TRBJ2-3; D may be TRBD2 (7 bases). The CDR3 spans 14 residues. Germline loops: CDR1 ENHRY, CDR2 SYGVKD. Trimming removed 7 bases from V and 2 bases from J, with 13 bases in between. The CDR3 DNA sequence: TGTGCCATCACCGGGGGGCAGACCACAGATACGCAGTATTTT. Its translation: CAITGGQTTDTQYF.

This clone was seen a few times. This chain uses TRBV4-2 with TRBJ2-2; TRBD2 is a possible D gene (5 bases). Trimming stripped 1 base from V and 2 bases from J, with 11 bases between. The CDR3 totals 16 residues. Looked up from germline, CDR1 is LGHNA and CDR2 is YNFKEQ. The CDR3 loop reads CASSQVGDGNTGELFF. For the CDR3, the DNA is TGTGCCAGCAGCCAAGTGGGAGACGGCAACACCGGGGAGCTGTTTTTT.

The chain links TRBV3-1 (or the pseudogene TRBV3-2) to TRBJ1-5; 9 bases map to TRBD1. In germline, CDR1 is LGHDT, CDR2 YNNKEL (reference sequence). CDR3 length: 14 residues. Trimming at V came to 2 bases and at J to 7 bases, leaving 3 bases not matched to a gene. The CDR3 DNA reads TGTGCCAGCAGCCAAACAGGGGGCAGGCAGCCCCAGCATTTT. Translated, it gives CASSQTGGRQPQHF.

The chain employs TRBV19 and TRBJ1-3, with TRBD1 identical over 11 bases. The length of the CDR3 is 17 residues. Unmatched junction bases numbered 11, after V lost 10 bases and J lost 0 bases. In germline, CDR1 is LNHDA, CDR2 SQIVND (reference sequence). CDR3 sequence reads: CATTGQGDRSSGNTIYF. The CDR3, as DNA: TGTGCCACCACGGGACAGGGGGATCGATCCTCTGGAAACACCATATATTTT.

V and J are TRBV25-1 and TRBJ1-6; D possibly corresponds to TRBD1 (6 bases). This CDR3 comprises 15 residues. The ends were cut back, 6 bases at V and 0 bases at J, with 9 bases in the middle. The germline CDR1 and CDR2 sequences are MGHDK and SYGVNS. The CDR3 DNA is TGTGCCAGCAGGGAGACAGGCTCCTATAATTCACCCCTCCACTTT. Translated, it gives CASRETGSYNSPLHF. The variable domain in full, with the rest retrieved from reference TRBV25-1 and TRBJ1-6, is EADIYQTPRYLVIGTGKKITLECSQTMGHDKMYWYQQDPGMELHLIHYSYGVNSTEKGDLSSESTVSRIRTEHFPLTLESARPSHTSQYLCASRETGSYNSPLHFGNGTRLTVT.

The chain is built from TRBV11-3 and TRBJ2-3; 11 bases line up with TRBD1. Germline values: CDR1 SGHNT, CDR2 YENEEA. The CDR3 runs to 16 residues. The trim removed 5 bases at V and 3 bases at J, leaving 7 bases unmatched. The DNA for the CDR3 is TGTGCCAGCAGCGAAGGACAGGGGGCGCGGACAGATACGCAGTATTTT. Translation: CASSEGQGARTDTQYF. The full variable domain, completed using reference TRBV11-3 and TRBJ2-3, is EAGVVQSPRYKIIEKKQPVAFWCNPISGHNTLYWYLQNLGQGPELLIRYENEEAVDDSQLPKDRFSAERLKGVDSTLKIQPAELGDSAVYLCASSEGQGARTDTQYFGPGTRLTVL.

This clone appeared once. This chain uses TRBV11-2 with TRBJ1-3; D uncertain. Trimming took off 6 bases at V and 4 bases at J, with 10 bases between the two ends. The CDR3 length is 13 residues. CDR1 SGHAT and CDR2 FQNNGV come from the germline V gene. CDR3 sequence reads: CASRQVPGNTIYF. The CDR3 DNA reads as TGTGCCAGCAGGCAGGTACCAGGAAACACCATATATTTT.

The CDR3 loop is CASSTTSGSLGGELFF. CDR3 DNA sequence: TGTGCCAGCAGCACAACTAGCGGGAGCCTTGGAGGGGAGCTGTTTTTT. This chain uses TRBV9 with TRBJ2-2; 11 bases match TRBD2. Trimming took 4 bases from V and 8 from J; bases not matched to a gene: 10. CDR3 length: 16 residues. Germline CDR1 reads SGDLS; CDR2 reads YYNGEE. Full variable domain (outside the CDR3, taken from reference TRBV9 and TRBJ2-2): DSGVTQTPKHLITATGQRVTLRCSPRSGDLSVYWYQQSLDQGLQFLIQYYNGEERAKGNILERFSAQQFPDLHSELNLSSLELGDSALYFCASSTTSGSLGGELFFGEGSRLTVL.

V is TRBV11-2 and J is TRBJ1-6, with no clear D. V dropped 5 bases and J dropped 8 bases, with 16 bases sitting between them. Per the germline V gene, CDR1 is SGHAT and CDR2 is FQNNGV. This CDR3 is built from 15 residues. Written as DNA, the CDR3 is TGTGCCAGCAGCGCCAGAGGTCTGCATGATTCACCCCTCCACTTT. Its translation: CASSARGLHDSPLHF.

The gene calls are TRBV14 and TRBJ2-6; maybe TRBD1 (6 bases). From germline, CDR1 is SGHDN and CDR2 FVKESK. The CDR3 spans 18 residues. Trimming left V 4 bases short and J 0 bases short, with 16 bases between. The DNA for the CDR3 is TGTGCCAGCAGCCGCACTGGACAGATCTACTCTGGGGCCAACGTCCTGACTTTC. Translated, it gives CASSRTGQIYSGANVLTF. Full variable domain (outside the CDR3, taken from reference TRBV14 and TRBJ2-6): EAGVTQFPSHSVIEKGQTVTLRCDPISGHDNLYWYRRVMGKEIKFLLHFVKESKQDESGMPNNRFLAERTGGTYSTLKVQPAELEDSGVYFCASSRTGQIYSGANVLTFGAGSRLTVL.

This clone has just one count. The J gene is TRBJ1-1, the V gene TRBV5-6; TRBD1 agrees at 9 bases. The CDR3 sequence is 14 residues long. Germline V gene data show CDR1 as SGHDT and CDR2 as YYEEEE. V gave up 2 bases and J gave up 5 bases; unmatched junction bases: 4. This CDR3 is CASSFTGGETEAFF. For the CDR3, the DNA is TGTGCCAGCAGCTTTACAGGGGGCGAAACTGAAGCTTTCTTT.

The gene calls are TRBV5-6 and TRBJ2-7, with TRBD1 matching 10 bases. After removal of 3 bases from V and 3 bases from J, the junction contained 6 bases not matched to a gene. CDR3 size: 15 residues. Germline loops: CDR1 SGHDT, CDR2 YYEEEE. CDR3 amino acids: CASSSTRDRGYEQYF. CDR3 sequence (DNA): TGTGCCAGCAGCTCAACCCGGGACAGGGGCTACGAGCAGTACTTC.

The V gene is TRBV7-2, the J gene TRBJ2-1, with D tentatively TRBD2 (5 bases). Between the trimmed V and J ends, which lost 1 base and 7 bases, there was a span of 14 bases. The CDR3 contains 15 residues. Germline V gene lookup returns CDR1 SGHTA and CDR2 FQGNSA. The CDR3: CASSLVMGVGNEQFF. CDR3 nucleotide sequence: TGTGCCAGCAGCTTAGTTATGGGAGTAGGAAATGAGCAGTTCTTC.

This chain uses TRBV4-3 with TRBJ2-7; 15 bases are a match to TRBD2. J gave up 7 bases and V 0 bases, and 22 bases lay outside the gene matches. The CDR3 covers 22 residues. Germline lookup yields CDR1 LGHNA and CDR2 YSLEER. CDR3 protein: CASSQDPTPPGLAGGAEREQYF. The CDR3 nucleotides read TGCGCCAGCAGCCAAGATCCGACGCCGCCGGGACTAGCGGGGGGAGCGGAGAGGGAGCAGTACTTC.

J is TRBJ2-1 and V is TRBV5-6, with TRBD2 matching 9 bases. With 3 bases clipped from V and 5 bases from J, the junction kept 12 bases outside the gene matches. Germline V gives CDR1 SGHDT, CDR2 YYEEEE. The CDR3 is 17 residues long. The CDR3 coding sequence is TGTGCCAGCAGCTCTTGGGGAGCGGGAGGCGCCGACAATGAGCAGTTCTTC. It yields the protein CASSSWGAGGADNEQFF.

The J gene is TRBJ2-1, the V gene TRBV9, with 9 bases aligning to TRBD2. Trimming took 0 bases from V and 4 from J; bases not matched to a gene: 5. CDR3 length: 16 amino acids. CDR1 is SGDLS and CDR2 is YYNGEE in the germline V gene. The CDR3 region has the DNA TGTGCCAGCAGCGTAGATGAAACTAGCGGGTACAATGAGCAGTTCTTC. Its protein product is CASSVDETSGYNEQFF.

This clone has more than one count but fewer than ten. The gene calls are TRBV27 and TRBJ1-1, with D possibly TRBD1 on 6 matching bases. The CDR3 length is 17 residues. Germline V gene data show CDR1 as MNHEY and CDR2 as SMNVEV (reference sequence). The V end was cut by 1 base, the J end by 0 bases, with 15 bases between. CDR3 DNA: TGTGCCAGCAGTTTATACCCGGCAGGGGACATGAACACTGAAGCTTTCTTT. As protein: CASSLYPAGDMNTEAFF.

The chain employs TRBV7-2 and TRBJ1-4; 8 bases are shared with TRBD1. The CDR3 length is 16 residues. Per germline, CDR1 SGHTA and CDR2 FQGNSA. The V and J ends lost 3 bases and 10 bases, in that order; junction bases with no gene match: 13. The CDR3 DNA follows: TGTGCCAGCAGCTTTTCCGGGACAGGCGGAGCAGGAAAACTGTTTTTT. Encoded protein: CASSFSGTGGAGKLFF.

The chain couples TRBV6-5 to TRBJ1-1, with a tentative D call TRBD1 (6 bases). The germline V and J ends were trimmed by 5 bases and 1 base, with 14 bases remaining between them. Germline V CDR1 and CDR2: MNHEY, SVGAGI. The CDR3 is 15 residues long. Here the CDR3 reads CASSKVQGQNTEAFF. The CDR3 nucleotides are TGTGCCAGCAGTAAGGTACAGGGTCAGAACACTGAAGCTTTCTTT.

This clone was seen a handful of times. This chain joins TRBV2 and TRBJ2-3; 7 bases agree with TRBD1. J was trimmed by 11 bases and V by 1 base; bases with no gene match: 0. Germline values: CDR1 SNHLY, CDR2 FYNNEI. CDR3 size: 11 residues. The DNA of the CDR3 is TGTGCCAGCAGTGAAGACAGGGGGCAGTATTTT. Its protein product is CASSEDRGQYF.

Worth noting for this clone: The sample holds other DNA sequences that translate to the same CDR3. The rearrangement uses TRBV2 and TRBJ1-1, with a possible D match to TRBD1 (6 bases). The germline gives CDR1 SNHLY, CDR2 FYNNEI. Between the trimmed V and J ends, which lost 6 bases and 0 bases, there was a span of 8 bases. The CDR3 covers 13 residues. CDR3 DNA: TGTGCCAGCAGGGACAGAGTGAACACTGAAGCTTTCTTT. It codes for CASRDRVNTEAFF.

This sequence joins TRBV11-3 and TRBJ2-3; the match to TRBD2 covers 10 bases. The length of the CDR3 is 15 residues. With 2 bases clipped from V and 3 bases from J, the junction kept 2 bases outside the gene matches. Germline V lookup: CDR1 SGHNT, CDR2 YENEEA. This chain's CDR3 is CASSLTSGKTDTQYF. In DNA form, the CDR3 reads TGTGCCAGCAGCTTAACTAGCGGGAAGACAGATACGCAGTATTTT.

This chain links TRBV6-4 with TRBJ1-5; D perhaps matches TRBD1 (6 bases). V lost 6 bases and J lost 0, with 24 bases in between. Germline CDR1 reads MRHNA; CDR2 reads SNTAGT. There are 19 residues in the CDR3. For the CDR3, the DNA is TGTGCCAGCAGCGAAGGTCTGTATCGGGGGGCCAATAGCAATCAGCCCCAGCATTTT. Encoded protein: CASSEGLYRGANSNQPQHF.

This chain connects TRBV6-5 to TRBJ2-7; maybe TRBD1 (7 bases). CDR3 length equals 16 residues. Trimming cost V 0 bases and J 3 bases, with 15 bases left between them. Germline values: CDR1 MNHEY, CDR2 SVGAGI. CDR3: CASSYSEGAYFYEQYF. In DNA form, the CDR3 reads TGTGCCAGCAGTTACTCGGAGGGGGCCTACTTCTACGAGCAGTACTTC.

V and J are TRBV29-1 and TRBJ1-1, with a possible D match to TRBD1 (6 bases). The V end lost 1 base, the J end lost 5 bases, and 11 bases lay between the germline ends. This CDR3 has 13 residues. Germline-derived CDR1 and CDR2 are SQVTM and ANQGSEA. CDR3 bases: TGCAGCGTTGAAGGCGCAGGGGTAACTGAAGCTTTCTTT. The encoded protein is CSVEGAGVTEAFF.

This chain connects TRBV3-1 (or the pseudogene TRBV3-2) to TRBJ2-5, with 11 bases that match TRBD1. The CDR3 is made up of 14 amino acids. Looked up from germline, CDR1 is LGHDT and CDR2 is YNNKEL (reference sequence). Trimming cost V 3 bases and J 5 bases; bases outside gene matches: 2. The CDR3 loop is CASSHWDRGETQYF. The CDR3 DNA follows: TGTGCCAGCAGCCACTGGGACAGGGGGGAGACCCAGTACTTC.

The rearrangement joins TRBV12-5 to TRBJ2-7, with TRBD1 matching 8 bases. Germline lookup yields CDR1 LGHNT and CDR2 FRNRAP. CDR3 length equals 13 residues. Trimming took 7 bases from V and 9 from J; bases not matched to a gene: 11. CDR3 coding DNA: TGTGCTAGTGCCTTGGACAGGGTTGGTCGGCAGTACTTC. It is translated as CASALDRVGRQYF.